This T cell receptor beta chain emerged from a study of cytomegalovirus exposure and HLA in healthy donors. This clone was counted only a few times. As yet, its antigen is unknown. Amplification used 60 Vbeta primers and 13 Jbeta primers. Sequenced by immunoSEQ multiplex PCR; TCRdb stores in-frame clones only, minus some. The table shows 150,000 to 200,000 clones, with 9.5% to 15% occurring only once. The germline V gene has CDR1 LNHNV and CDR2 YYDKDF (reference sequence). V was trimmed by 0 bases and J by 5 bases, leaving 4 bases between them. There are 12 residues in the CDR3. General observations from the study: Most TCR sequences were uncommon, yet certain public TCRs appeared in many donors.

The genes are TRBV15 and TRBJ2-5; D ambiguous. The receptor's source is a man in his forties or fifties in good health and CMV-seropositive. Sequenced material: PBMCs. The CDR3 DNA reads as TGTGCCACCAGCAGAGACGCGGAGACCCAGTACTTC. It translates to CATSRDAETQYF.